This T cell receptor (beta chain) emerged from a study of blood T cell repertoires in COVID-19. Germline V gene lookup returns CDR1 LNHDA and CDR2 SQIVND (reference sequence). The CDR3 runs to 14 residues. Deletions cut 6 bases from V and 3 bases from J, with 9 bases between. Using immunoSEQ multiplex PCR, the repertoire was profiled, and TCRdb retains in-frame clones only, with some absent. The data show about 530,000 clones, roughly 91% seen once. The sequence derives from a woman in her fifties or sixties with COVID-19, enrolled during active disease. What was sequenced was peripheral blood. The rearrangement joins TRBV19 to TRBJ1-6, with no clear D. Here the CDR3 reads CASSSRDYNSPLHF. The CDR3 DNA is TGTGCCAGTAGCAGCCGGGACTATAATTCACCCCTCCACTTT. The whole variable domain, remainder taken from reference TRBV19 and TRBJ1-6, is DGGITQSPKYLFRKEGQNVTLSCEQNLNHDAMYWYRQDPGQGLRLIYYSQIVNDFQKGDIAEGYSVSREKKESFPLTVTSAQKNPTAFYLCASSSRDYNSPLHFGNGTRLTVT.